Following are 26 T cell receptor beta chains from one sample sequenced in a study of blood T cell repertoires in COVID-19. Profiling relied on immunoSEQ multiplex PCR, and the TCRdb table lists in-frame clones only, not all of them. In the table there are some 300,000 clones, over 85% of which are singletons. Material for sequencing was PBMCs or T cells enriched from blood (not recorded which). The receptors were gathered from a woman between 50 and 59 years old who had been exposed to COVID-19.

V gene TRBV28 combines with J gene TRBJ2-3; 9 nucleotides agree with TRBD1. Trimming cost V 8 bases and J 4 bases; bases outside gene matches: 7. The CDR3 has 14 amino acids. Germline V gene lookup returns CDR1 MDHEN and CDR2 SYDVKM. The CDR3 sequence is CASRWTGVSDTQYF. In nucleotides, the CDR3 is TGTGCCAGCCGGTGGACAGGGGTTTCAGATACGCAGTATTTT.

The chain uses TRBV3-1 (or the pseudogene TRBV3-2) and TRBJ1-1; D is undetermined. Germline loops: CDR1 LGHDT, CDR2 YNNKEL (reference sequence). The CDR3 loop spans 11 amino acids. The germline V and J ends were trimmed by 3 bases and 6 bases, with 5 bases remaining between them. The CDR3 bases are TGTGCCAGCAGCCACTACGCTGAAGCTTTCTTT. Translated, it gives CASSHYAEAFF.

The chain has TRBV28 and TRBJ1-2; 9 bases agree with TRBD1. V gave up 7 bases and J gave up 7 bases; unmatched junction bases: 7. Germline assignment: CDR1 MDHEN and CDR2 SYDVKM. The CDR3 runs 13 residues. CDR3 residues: CASTTGQGFGYTF. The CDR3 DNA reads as TGTGCCAGCACCACGGGACAGGGTTTTGGCTACACCTTC.

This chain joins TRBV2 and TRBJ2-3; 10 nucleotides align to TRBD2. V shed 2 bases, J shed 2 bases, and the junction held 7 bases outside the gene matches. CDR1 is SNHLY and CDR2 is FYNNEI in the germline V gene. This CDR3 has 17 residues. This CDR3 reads CASSEPSGGGYTDTQYF. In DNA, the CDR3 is TGTGCCAGCAGTGAACCGAGCGGGGGGGGATACACAGATACGCAGTATTTT.

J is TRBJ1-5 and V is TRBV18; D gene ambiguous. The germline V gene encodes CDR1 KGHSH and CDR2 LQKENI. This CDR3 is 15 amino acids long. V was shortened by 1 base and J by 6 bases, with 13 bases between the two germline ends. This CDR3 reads CASSPQGGAGQPQHF. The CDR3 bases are TGTGCCAGCTCACCACAGGGAGGTGCCGGTCAGCCCCAGCATTTT.

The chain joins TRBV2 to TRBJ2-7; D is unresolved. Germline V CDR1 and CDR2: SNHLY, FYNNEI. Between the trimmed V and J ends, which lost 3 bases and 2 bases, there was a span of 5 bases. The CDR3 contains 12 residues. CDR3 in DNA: TGTGCCAGCAGTGACAGGACCTACGAGCAGTACTTC. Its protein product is CASSDRTYEQYF.

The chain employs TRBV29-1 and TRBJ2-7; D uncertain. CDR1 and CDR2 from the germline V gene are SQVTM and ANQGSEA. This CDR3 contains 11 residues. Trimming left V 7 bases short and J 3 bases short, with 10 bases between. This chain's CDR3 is CSAATDYEQYF. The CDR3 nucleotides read TGCAGCGCGGCAACAGACTACGAGCAGTACTTC.

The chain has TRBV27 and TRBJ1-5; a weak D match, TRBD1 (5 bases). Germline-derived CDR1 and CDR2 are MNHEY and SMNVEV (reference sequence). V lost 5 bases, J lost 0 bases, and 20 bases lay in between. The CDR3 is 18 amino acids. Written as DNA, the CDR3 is TGTGCCAGCAGTCCAACAGGCAATCGGGTTAATAGCAATCAGCCCCAGCATTTT. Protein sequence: CASSPTGNRVNSNQPQHF.

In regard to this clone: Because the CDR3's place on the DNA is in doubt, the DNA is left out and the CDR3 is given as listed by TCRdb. CDR3 protein: CASSFGQGSFVF. The chain has TRBV5-6 and TRBJ2-1; the listed D gene, TRBD1, was not tested against the DNA. CDR1 is SGHDT and CDR2 is YYEEEE in the germline V gene. The CDR3 has 12 residues if both end residues are counted.

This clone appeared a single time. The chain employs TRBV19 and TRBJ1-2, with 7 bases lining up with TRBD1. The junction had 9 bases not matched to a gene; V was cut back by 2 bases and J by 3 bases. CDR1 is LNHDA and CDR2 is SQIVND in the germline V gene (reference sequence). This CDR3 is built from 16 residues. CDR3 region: CASSIWTGSVYYGYTF. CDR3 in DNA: TGTGCCAGTAGTATATGGACAGGTTCTGTTTACTATGGCTACACCTTC.

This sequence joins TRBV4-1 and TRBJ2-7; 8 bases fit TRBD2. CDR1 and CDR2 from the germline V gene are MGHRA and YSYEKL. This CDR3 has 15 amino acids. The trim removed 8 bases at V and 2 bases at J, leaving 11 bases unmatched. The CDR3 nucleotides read TGCGCCAGCGGGGGAGGGGCTAGCGGGCCCTACGAGCAGTACTTC. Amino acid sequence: CASGGGASGPYEQYF.

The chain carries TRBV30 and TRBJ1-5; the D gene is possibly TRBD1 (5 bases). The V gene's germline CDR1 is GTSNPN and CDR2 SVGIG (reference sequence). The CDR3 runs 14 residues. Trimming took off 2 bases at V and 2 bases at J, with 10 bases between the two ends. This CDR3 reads CAWSQGLGNQPQHF. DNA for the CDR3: TGTGCCTGGAGTCAGGGTCTGGGCAATCAGCCCCAGCATTTT. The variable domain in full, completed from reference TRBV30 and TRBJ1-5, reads SQTIHQWPATLVQPVGSPLSLECTVEGTSNPNLYWYRQAAGRGLQLLFYSVGIGQISSEVPQNLSASRPQDRQFILSSKKLLLSDSGFYLCAWSQGLGNQPQHFGDGTRLSIL.

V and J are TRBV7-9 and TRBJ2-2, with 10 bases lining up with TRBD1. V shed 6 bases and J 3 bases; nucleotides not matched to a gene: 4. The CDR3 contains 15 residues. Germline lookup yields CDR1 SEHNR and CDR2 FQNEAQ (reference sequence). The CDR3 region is CASSRQGAHTGELFF. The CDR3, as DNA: TGTGCCAGCAGTAGACAGGGGGCACACACCGGGGAGCTGTTTTTT. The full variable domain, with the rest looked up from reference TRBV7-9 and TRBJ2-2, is DTGVSQNPRHKITKRGQNVTFRCDPISEHNRLYWYRQTLGQGPEFLTYFQNEAQLEKSRLLSDRFSAERPKGSFSTLEIQRTEQGDSAMYLCASSRQGAHTGELFFGEGSRLTVL.

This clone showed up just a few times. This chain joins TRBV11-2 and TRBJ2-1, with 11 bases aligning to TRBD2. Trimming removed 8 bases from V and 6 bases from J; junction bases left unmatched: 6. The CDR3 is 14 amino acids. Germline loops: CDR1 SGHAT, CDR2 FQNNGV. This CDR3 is CASQTSGVGNEQFF. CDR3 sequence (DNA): TGTGCCAGCCAGACTAGCGGGGTAGGCAATGAGCAGTTCTTC.

DNA of the CDR3: TGTGCCAGCAGCGACGGGGGTGGCACAGATACGCAGTATTTT. Protein product: CASSDGGGTDTQYF. The genes are TRBV7-2 and TRBJ2-3; D may be TRBD2 (6 bases). The germline V gene encodes CDR1 SGHTA and CDR2 FQGNSA. This CDR3 region has 14 residues. V was shortened by 5 bases and J by 1 base, with 10 bases between the two germline ends.

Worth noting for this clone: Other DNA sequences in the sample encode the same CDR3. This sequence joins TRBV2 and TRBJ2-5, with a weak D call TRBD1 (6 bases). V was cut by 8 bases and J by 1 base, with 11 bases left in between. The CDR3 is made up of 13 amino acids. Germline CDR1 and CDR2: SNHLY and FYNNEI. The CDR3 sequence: CASLTGGQETQYF. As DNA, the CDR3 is TGTGCCAGCTTGACAGGCGGCCAAGAGACCCAGTACTTC. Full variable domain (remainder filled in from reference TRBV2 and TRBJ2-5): EPEVTQTPSHQVTQMGQEVILRCVPISNHLYFYWYRQILGQKVEFLVSFYNNEISEKSEIFDDQFSVERPDGSNFTLKIRSTKLEDSAMYFCASLTGGQETQYFGPGTRLLVL.

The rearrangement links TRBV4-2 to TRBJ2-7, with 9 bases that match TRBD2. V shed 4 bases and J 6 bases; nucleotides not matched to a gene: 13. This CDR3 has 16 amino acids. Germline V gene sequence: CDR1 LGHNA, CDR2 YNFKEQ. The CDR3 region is CASSPLAGLGVSEQYF. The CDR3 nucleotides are TGTGCCAGCAGCCCCCTAGCGGGACTAGGTGTTTCCGAGCAGTACTTC.

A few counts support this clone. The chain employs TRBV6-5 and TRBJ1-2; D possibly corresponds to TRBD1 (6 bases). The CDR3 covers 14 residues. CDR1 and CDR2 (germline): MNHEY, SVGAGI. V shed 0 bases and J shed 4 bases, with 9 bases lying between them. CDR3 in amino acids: CASSYSMTGYGYTF. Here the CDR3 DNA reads TGTGCCAGCAGTTACTCGATGACAGGCTATGGCTACACCTTC.

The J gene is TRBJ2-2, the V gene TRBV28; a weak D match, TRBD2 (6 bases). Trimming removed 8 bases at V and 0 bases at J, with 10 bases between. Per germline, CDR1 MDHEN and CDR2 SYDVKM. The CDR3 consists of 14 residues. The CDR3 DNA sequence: TGTGCCAGCCGACTAGGGACGAACACCGGGGAGCTGTTTTTT. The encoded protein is CASRLGTNTGELFF.

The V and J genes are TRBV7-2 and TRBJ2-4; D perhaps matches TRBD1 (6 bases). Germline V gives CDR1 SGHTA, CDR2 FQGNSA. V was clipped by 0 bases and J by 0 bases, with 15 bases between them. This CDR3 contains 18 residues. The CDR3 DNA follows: TGTGCCAGCAGCTTAGCGGTTAAGGGACACCTAGCCAAAAACATTCAGTACTTC. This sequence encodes CASSLAVKGHLAKNIQYF.

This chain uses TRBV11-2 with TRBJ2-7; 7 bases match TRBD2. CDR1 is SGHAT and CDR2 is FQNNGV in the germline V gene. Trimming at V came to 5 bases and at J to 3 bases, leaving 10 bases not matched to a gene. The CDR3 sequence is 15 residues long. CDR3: CASSKTDGTNYEQYF. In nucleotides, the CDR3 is TGTGCCAGCAGCAAAACCGACGGGACTAACTACGAGCAGTACTTC.

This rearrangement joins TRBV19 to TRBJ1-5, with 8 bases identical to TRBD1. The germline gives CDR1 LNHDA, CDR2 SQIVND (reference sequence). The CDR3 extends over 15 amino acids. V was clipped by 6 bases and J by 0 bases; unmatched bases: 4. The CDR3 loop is CASRDREYSNQPQHF. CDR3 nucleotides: TGTGCCAGTAGGGACAGGGAGTATAGCAATCAGCCCCAGCATTTT. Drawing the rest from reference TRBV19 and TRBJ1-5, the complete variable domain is DGGITQSPKYLFRKEGQNVTLSCEQNLNHDAMYWYRQDPGQGLRLIYYSQIVNDFQKGDIAEGYSVSREKKESFPLTVTSAQKNPTAFYLCASRDREYSNQPQHFGDGTRLSIL.

CDR3 in amino acids: CASSKDRADYNEQFF. The DNA of the CDR3 is TGTGCCAGCAGTAAGGACAGGGCAGACTACAATGAGCAGTTCTTC. The rearrangement uses TRBV6-2 or TRBV6-3 and TRBJ2-1; 8 nucleotides agree with TRBD1. CDR1 is MNHEY, CDR2 SVGEGT, per germline. The CDR3 is 15 residues long. V lost 5 bases to trimming and J lost 3 bases; unmatched junction nucleotides: 6.

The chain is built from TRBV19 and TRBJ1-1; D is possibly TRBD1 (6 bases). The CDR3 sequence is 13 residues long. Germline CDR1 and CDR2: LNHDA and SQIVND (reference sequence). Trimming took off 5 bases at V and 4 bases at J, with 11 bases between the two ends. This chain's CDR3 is CASSPDRRTEAFF. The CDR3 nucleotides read TGTGCCAGTAGTCCAGACAGGCGCACTGAAGCTTTCTTT.

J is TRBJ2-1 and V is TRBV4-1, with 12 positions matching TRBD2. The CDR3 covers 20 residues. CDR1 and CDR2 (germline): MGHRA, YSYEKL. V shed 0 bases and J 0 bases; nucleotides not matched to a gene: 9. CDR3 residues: CASSQDPSGGGPSSYNEQFF. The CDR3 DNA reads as TGCGCCAGCAGCCAAGACCCTAGCGGGGGGGGACCTAGCTCCTACAATGAGCAGTTCTTC.

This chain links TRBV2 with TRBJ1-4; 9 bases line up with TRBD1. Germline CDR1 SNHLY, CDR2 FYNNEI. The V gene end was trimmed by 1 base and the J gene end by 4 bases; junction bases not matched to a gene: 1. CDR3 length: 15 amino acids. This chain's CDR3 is CASSEGDRDNEKLFF. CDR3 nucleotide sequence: TGTGCCAGCAGTGAAGGGGACAGGGATAATGAAAAACTGTTTTTT. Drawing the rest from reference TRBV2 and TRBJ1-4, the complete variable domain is EPEVTQTPSHQVTQMGQEVILRCVPISNHLYFYWYRQILGQKVEFLVSFYNNEISEKSEIFDDQFSVERPDGSNFTLKIRSTKLEDSAMYFCASSEGDRDNEKLFFGSGTQLSVL.